Following are 20 T cell receptor beta chains from one sample sequenced in a study of T cell repertoires in chronic hepatitis B (dated by TCRdb to about 2019). Receptor libraries were prepared by the immunoSEQ multiplex PCR assay. The table comes from immuneACCESS by way of TCRdb, which keeps in-frame sequences with V and J called. Part of the clones is missing from these tables; in studies checked, under half for an unresolved V gene and the rest for unknown reasons. Per the sample table, the count is 45 to 55 clones. Sequenced sample: HBV polymerase (pol282) epitope-specific CD8+ T cells from PBMCs. The receptors shown here come from a human donor with chronic hepatitis B virus infection.

This chain connects TRBV7-7 to TRBJ2-6, with D uncertain. V shed 5 bases and J shed 5 bases, with 19 bases lying between them. CDR1 SSHAT and CDR2 FNYEAQ come from the germline V gene (reference sequence). The CDR3 covers 17 residues. The CDR3 nucleotides are TGTGCCAGCAGCGTCGCCCGGCCACAAAGTCGGGCCAACGTCCTGACTTTC. This encodes CASSVARPQSRANVLTF.

This sequence joins TRBV15 and TRBJ2-7; D gene unclear. Trimming took off 0 bases at V and 4 bases at J, with 10 bases between the two ends. Germline V gene lookup returns CDR1 LNHNV and CDR2 YYDKDF (reference sequence). This CDR3 contains 14 residues. In DNA, the CDR3 is TGTGCCACCAGCAGAGATCCGGACCGATACGAGCAGTACTTC. This translates into CATSRDPDRYEQYF.

The rearrangement links TRBV5-6 to TRBJ2-7; unclear D gene. V was clipped by 2 bases and J by 1 base, with 10 bases between them. The CDR3 runs 14 residues. Germline-derived CDR1 and CDR2 are SGHDT and YYEEEE. The CDR3 nucleotides read TGTGCCAGCAGCTTTGGGGTGCCATCCTACGAGCAGTACTTC. Its translation: CASSFGVPSYEQYF.

The rearrangement uses TRBV25-1 and TRBJ2-6; possible D gene TRBD1, 5 bases. The germline V gene encodes CDR1 MGHDK and CDR2 SYGVNS. The CDR3 spans 18 residues. The V and J ends lost 4 bases and 5 bases respectively, with 21 bases between them. The CDR3 is CASSVFENWTSRANVLTF. As DNA, the CDR3 is TGTGCCAGCAGTGTGTTTGAGAACTGGACAAGTCGGGCCAACGTCCTGACTTTC.

This clone was picked up one time. The chain carries TRBV4-1 and TRBJ2-6, with unresolved D. This CDR3 is 17 amino acids long. Germline lookup yields CDR1 MGHRA and CDR2 YSYEKL. V was cut by 4 bases and J by 5 bases, with 18 bases left in between. CDR3 sequence reads: CASSLEEPQSRANVLTF. CDR3 nucleotide sequence: TGCGCCAGCAGCCTAGAAGAACCACAAAGTCGGGCCAACGTCCTGACTTTC.

This clone showed up just a few times. CDR3: CASRGGVQGDGYTF. The CDR3, as DNA: TGCGCCAGCAGAGGCGGGGTCCAGGGGGATGGCTACACCTTC. J is TRBJ1-2 and V is TRBV5-1; 7 bases map to TRBD1. The CDR3 spans 14 residues. The V segment lost 5 bases and the J segment 6 bases; nucleotides outside the gene matches: 10. Germline V gene data show CDR1 as SGHRS and CDR2 as YFSETQ.

This chain joins TRBV19 and TRBJ2-1, with TRBD2 matching 7 bases. CDR3 length: 17 amino acids. V shed 1 base, J shed 4 bases, and the junction held 10 bases outside the gene matches. CDR1 is LNHDA and CDR2 is SQIVND in the germline V gene (reference sequence). This CDR3 reads CASSIGNLAEPYNEQFF. The CDR3 DNA is TGTGCCAGTAGTATAGGCAACCTAGCGGAACCTTACAATGAGCAGTTCTTC.

Only one count was recorded for this clone. The chain links TRBV2 to TRBJ2-7, with 7 bases that match TRBD2. Germline assignment: CDR1 SNHLY and CDR2 FYNNEI. The junction had 6 bases not matched to a gene; V was cut back by 11 bases and J by 2 bases. This CDR3 is 12 amino acids long. This CDR3 reads CAGGDSAYEQYF. CDR3 bases: TGTGCCGGGGGGGATAGCGCCTACGAGCAGTACTTC.

V gene TRBV5-6 combines with J gene TRBJ2-7; 9 positions agree with TRBD1. Germline V gene lookup returns CDR1 SGHDT and CDR2 YYEEEE. V was pared by 2 bases and J by 3 bases, with 3 bases of the junction left unmatched. The CDR3 extends over 14 amino acids. CDR3 sequence: CASSFTTGGYEQYF. The DNA of the CDR3 is TGTGCCAGCAGCTTCACGACAGGGGGCTACGAGCAGTACTTC.

The chain has TRBV5-6 and TRBJ2-7; D unclear. Germline assignment: CDR1 SGHDT and CDR2 YYEEEE. The V gene lost 2 bases and the J gene lost 2 bases, with 11 bases spanning the gap. The CDR3 sequence is 14 residues long. CDR3 region: CASSFRVLTYEQYF. In DNA, the CDR3 is TGTGCCAGCAGCTTTAGGGTTCTTACCTACGAGCAGTACTTC.

The chain recombines TRBV28 with TRBJ1-4; TRBD1 matches at 7 bases. V trimming: 6 bases; J trimming: 0 bases; junction bases outside the gene matches: 7. Looked up from germline, CDR1 is MDHEN and CDR2 is SYDVKM. This CDR3 is 16 amino acids long. The CDR3 protein is CASRDRAAATNEKLFF. The CDR3 DNA sequence: TGTGCCAGCAGAGACAGGGCGGCGGCAACTAATGAAAAACTGTTTTTT.

This chain uses TRBV1 with TRBJ2-6; TRBD1 was called by the table and not checked on the DNA. TRBV1 is noted as a pseudogene. The length of the CDR3 is 17 residues. The CDR3 spells CTSRVRCAQSRANVLTF. In nucleotides, the CDR3 is TGCACCAGCAGGGTTCGTTGTGCACAAAGTCGGGCCAACGTCCTGACTTTC.

The chain links TRBV11-2 to TRBJ1-1; no reliable D call. This CDR3 spans 15 amino acids. The germline CDR1 and CDR2 sequences are SGHAT and FQNNGV. Trimming removed 1 base at V and 3 bases at J, with 12 bases between. The CDR3 region is CASSLGSPGYTEAFF. The CDR3 nucleotides are TGTGCCAGCAGCTTAGGGTCCCCAGGATACACTGAAGCTTTCTTT.

The chain joins TRBV5-6 to TRBJ2-1; D ambiguous. Trimming left V 5 bases short and J 9 bases short, with 18 bases between. The CDR3 length is 14 residues. Looked up from germline, CDR1 is SGHDT and CDR2 is YYEEEE. CDR3: CASSRVLFFGEQFF. DNA of the CDR3: TGTGCCAGCAGTCGGGTATTGTTCTTTGGTGAGCAGTTCTTC. Full variable domain (missing parts from reference TRBV5-6 and TRBJ2-1): DAGVTQSPTHLIKTRGQQVTLRCSPKSGHDTVSWYQQALGQGPQFIFQYYEEEERQRGNFPDRFSGHQFPNYSSELNVNALLLGDSALYLCASSRVLFFGEQFFGPGTRLTVL.

This clone was picked up a small number of times. This chain uses TRBV27 with TRBJ1-1, with D maybe TRBD1 (6 bases). The CDR3 covers 14 residues. The V and J ends lost 5 bases and 2 bases respectively, with 12 bases between them. CDR1 is MNHEY and CDR2 is SMNVEV in the germline V gene (reference sequence). CDR3 residues: CASSRTESNTEAFF. CDR3 nucleotide sequence: TGTGCCAGCAGTCGGACAGAGAGTAACACTGAAGCTTTCTTT.

V usage is TRBV5-6 and J usage is TRBJ1-2; possibly TRBD1 for D (5 bases). The CDR3 runs 13 residues. V lost 3 bases, J lost 8 bases, and 14 bases lay in between. Germline CDR1 SGHDT, CDR2 YYEEEE. The CDR3 is CASSSQGVWGYTF. The CDR3 nucleotides read TGTGCCAGCAGCTCTCAGGGAGTATGGGGCTACACCTTC.

The V gene is TRBV6-5, the J gene TRBJ1-5, with D hard to call. This CDR3 spans 13 amino acids. CDR1 is MNHEY and CDR2 is SVGAGI in the germline V gene. V was clipped by 2 bases and J by 7 bases, with 9 bases between them. CDR3 sequence (DNA): TGTGCCAGCAGTTACGGGGAGGCCCAGCCCCAGCATTTT. Protein product: CASSYGEAQPQHF.

The genes are TRBV18 and TRBJ1-2, with 8 bases aligning to TRBD1. Germline-derived CDR1 and CDR2 are KGHSH and LQKENI. After removal of 4 bases from V and 3 bases from J, the junction contained 10 bases not matched to a gene. The CDR3 is 16 amino acids. CDR3: CASSLFRTGRDYGYTF. In DNA form, the CDR3 reads TGTGCCAGCTCACTATTTAGGACAGGGAGAGACTATGGCTACACCTTC.

The chain is built from TRBV30 and TRBJ1-4; D remains ambiguous. V lost 1 base and J 0 bases, leaving 9 bases between the germline ends. Germline CDR1 reads GTSNPN; CDR2 reads SVGIG (reference sequence). The CDR3 runs 15 residues. This CDR3 is CAWSETGATNEKLFF. The CDR3 DNA is TGTGCCTGGAGTGAAACGGGTGCAACTAATGAAAAACTGTTTTTT.

The rearrangement uses TRBV5-6 and TRBJ2-5; D is possibly TRBD1 or TRBD2 (5 bases each). The CDR3 length is 14 residues. Germline V gene data show CDR1 as SGHDT and CDR2 as YYEEEE. Deletions cut 6 bases from V and 2 bases from J, with 14 bases between. The DNA for the CDR3 is TGTGCCAGCATCAATGTGGGGGTACAAGAGACCCAGTACTTC. This encodes CASINVGVQETQYF.